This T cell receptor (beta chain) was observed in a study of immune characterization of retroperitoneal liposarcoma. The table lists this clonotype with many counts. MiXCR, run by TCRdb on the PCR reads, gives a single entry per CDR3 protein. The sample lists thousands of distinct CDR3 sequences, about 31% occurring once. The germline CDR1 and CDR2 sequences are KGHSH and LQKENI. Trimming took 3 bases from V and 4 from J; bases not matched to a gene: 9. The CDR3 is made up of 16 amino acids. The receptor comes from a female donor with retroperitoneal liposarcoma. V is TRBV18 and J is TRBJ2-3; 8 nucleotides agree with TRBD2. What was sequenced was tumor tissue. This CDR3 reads CASSPTSVGRADTQYF. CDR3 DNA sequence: TGTGCCAGCTCACCGACTAGCGTAGGTCGGGCAGATACGCAGTATTTT.